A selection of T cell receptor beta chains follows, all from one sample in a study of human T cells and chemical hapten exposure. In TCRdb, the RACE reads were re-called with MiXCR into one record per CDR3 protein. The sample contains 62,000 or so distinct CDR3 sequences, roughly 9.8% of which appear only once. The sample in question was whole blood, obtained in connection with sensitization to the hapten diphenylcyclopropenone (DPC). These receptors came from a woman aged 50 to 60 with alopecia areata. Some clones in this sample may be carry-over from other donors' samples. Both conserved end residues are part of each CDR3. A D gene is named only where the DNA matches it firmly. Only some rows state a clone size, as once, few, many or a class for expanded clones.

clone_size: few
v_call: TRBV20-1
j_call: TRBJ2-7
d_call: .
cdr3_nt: TGCAGTGCTAGAGGGGCGGCGGGACAGTCTTCCTACGAGCAGTACTTC
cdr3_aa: CSARGAAGQSSYEQYF

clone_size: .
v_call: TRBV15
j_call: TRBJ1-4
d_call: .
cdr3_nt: TGTGCCACCAGCAACCCGCGGGGAAGGAGTGAAAAACTGTTTTTT
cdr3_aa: CATSNPRGRSEKLFF

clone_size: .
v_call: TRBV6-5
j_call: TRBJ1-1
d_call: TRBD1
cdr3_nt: TGTGCCAGCAGTTCCCGGACAGGGGGTGAAGCTTTCTTT
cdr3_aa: CASSSRTGGEAFF

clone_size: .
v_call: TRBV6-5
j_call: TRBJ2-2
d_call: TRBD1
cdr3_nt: TGTGCCAGCAGGTGGGGACAGACTAACACCGGGGAGCTGTTTTTT
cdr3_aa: CASRWGQTNTGELFF

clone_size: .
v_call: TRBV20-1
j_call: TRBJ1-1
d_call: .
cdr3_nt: TGCAGTGCTAGAGACAGGGCGTATGGCACTGAAGCTTTCTTT
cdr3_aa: CSARDRAYGTEAFF

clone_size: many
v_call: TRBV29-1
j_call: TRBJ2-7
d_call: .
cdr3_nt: TGCAGCGGAGGGACGGAAGCCTACGAGCAGTACTTC
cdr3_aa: CSGGTEAYEQYF

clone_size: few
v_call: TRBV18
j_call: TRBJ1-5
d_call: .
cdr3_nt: TGTGCCAGCTCACCTCGACAGCAGCAACGCTCCAATCAGCCCCAGCATTTT
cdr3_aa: CASSPRQQQRSNQPQHF

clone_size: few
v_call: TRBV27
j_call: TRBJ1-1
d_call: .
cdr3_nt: TGTGCCAGCAGAGTCACAGGTAATCCTGAAGCTTTCTTT
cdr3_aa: CASRVTGNPEAFF

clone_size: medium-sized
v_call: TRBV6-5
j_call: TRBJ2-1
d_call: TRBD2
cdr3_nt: TGTGCCAGCAGGGACGGACTAGCGGGGAAGAATGAGCAGTTCTTC
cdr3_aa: CASRDGLAGKNEQFF

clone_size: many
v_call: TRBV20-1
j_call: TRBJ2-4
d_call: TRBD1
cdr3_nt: TGCAGTGCTAGACAACAGGGGTTAGCCAAAAACATTCAGTACTTC
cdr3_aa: CSARQQGLAKNIQYF

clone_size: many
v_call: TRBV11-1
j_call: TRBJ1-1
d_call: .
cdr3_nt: TGTGCCAGCAGACCGTTCGGGGGGAGAGAAGCTTTCTTT
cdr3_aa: CASRPFGGREAFF

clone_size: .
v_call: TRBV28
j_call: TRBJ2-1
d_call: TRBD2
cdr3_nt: TGTGCCAGCCGGACTAGCGGTTACAATGAGCAGTTCTTC
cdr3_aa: CASRTSGYNEQFF

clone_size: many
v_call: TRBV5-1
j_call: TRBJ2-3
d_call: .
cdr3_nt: TGCGCCAGCAGCTCGGGTGACAGCGCAGATACGCAGTATTTT
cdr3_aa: CASSSGDSADTQYF

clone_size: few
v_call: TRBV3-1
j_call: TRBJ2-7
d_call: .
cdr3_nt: TGTGCCAGCAGCCCCGGACAGTCCTACTACGAGCAGTACTTC
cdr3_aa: CASSPGQSYYEQYF

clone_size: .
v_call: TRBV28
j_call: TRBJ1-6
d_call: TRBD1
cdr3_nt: TGTGCCAGCAGACGGGACAGCCATAATTCACCCCTCCACTTT
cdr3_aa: CASRRDSHNSPLHF

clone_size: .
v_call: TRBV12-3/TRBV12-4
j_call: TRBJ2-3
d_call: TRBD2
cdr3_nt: TGTGCCAGCAGTTTTGGAGCGGGGGGGCCAACAGATACGCAGTATTTT
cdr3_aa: CASSFGAGGPTDTQYF

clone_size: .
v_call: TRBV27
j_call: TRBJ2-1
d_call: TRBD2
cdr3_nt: TGTGCCAGCAGTCCGGGACTAGCGGGAGGGCCGGGTAATGAGCAGTTCTTC
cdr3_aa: CASSPGLAGGPGNEQFF

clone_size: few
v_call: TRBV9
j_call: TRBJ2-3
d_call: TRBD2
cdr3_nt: TGTGCCAGCAGCGGGAGACTAGCGGGAGGGGGAGATACGCAGTATTTT
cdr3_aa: CASSGRLAGGGDTQYF

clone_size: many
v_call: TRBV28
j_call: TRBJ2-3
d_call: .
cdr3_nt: TGTGCCAGCAGTTTATCCCGGAACACAGATACGCAGTATTTT
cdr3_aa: CASSLSRNTDTQYF

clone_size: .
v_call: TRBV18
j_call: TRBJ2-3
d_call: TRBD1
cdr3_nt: TGTGCCAGCTCACCAAGGGGACAGGGGCCAACAGATACGCAGTATTTT
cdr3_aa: CASSPRGQGPTDTQYF

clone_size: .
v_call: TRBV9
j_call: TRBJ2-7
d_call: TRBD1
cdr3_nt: TGTGCCAGCAGCGTAGATGGGGACAGTACCTACGAGCAGTACTTC
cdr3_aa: CASSVDGDSTYEQYF

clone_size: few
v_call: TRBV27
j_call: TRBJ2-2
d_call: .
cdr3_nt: TGTGCCAGCAGTTTTAGGGTTATCGACACCGGGGAGCTGTTTTTT
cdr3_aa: CASSFRVIDTGELFF

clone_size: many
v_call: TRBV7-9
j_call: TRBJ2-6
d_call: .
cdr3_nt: TGTGCCAGCAGCTTAACTGGGGCCAACGTCCTGACTTTC
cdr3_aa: CASSLTGANVLTF

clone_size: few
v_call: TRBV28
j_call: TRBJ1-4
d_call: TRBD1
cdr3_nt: TGTGCCAGCAGCTCCACAGGGGGCAAGGATGAAAAACTGTTTTTT
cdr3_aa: CASSSTGGKDEKLFF

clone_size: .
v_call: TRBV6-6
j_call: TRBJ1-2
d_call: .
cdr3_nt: TGTGCCAGCACCGGGCACTTCGACTATGGCTACACCTTC
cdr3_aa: CASTGHFDYGYTF

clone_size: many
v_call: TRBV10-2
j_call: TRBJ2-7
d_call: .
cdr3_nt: TGCGCCAGCAGTGAGTCAGTGTCGGCAGGGCTAAGCTCCTACGAGCAGTACTTC
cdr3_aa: CASSESVSAGLSSYEQYF

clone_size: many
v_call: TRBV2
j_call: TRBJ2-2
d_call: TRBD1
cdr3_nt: TGTGCCAGCAGTGAAGTAGGGACAGGGGTCACCGGGGAGCTGTTTTTT
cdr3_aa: CASSEVGTGVTGELFF

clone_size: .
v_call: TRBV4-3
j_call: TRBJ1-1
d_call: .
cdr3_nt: TGCGCCAGCAGCCAAGCACGCCAGGGGAACACTGAAGCTTTCTTT
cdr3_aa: CASSQARQGNTEAFF

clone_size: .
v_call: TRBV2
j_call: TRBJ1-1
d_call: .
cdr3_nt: TGTGCCAGCAGTCCCGGGACATCCACTGAAGCTTTCTTT
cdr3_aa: CASSPGTSTEAFF

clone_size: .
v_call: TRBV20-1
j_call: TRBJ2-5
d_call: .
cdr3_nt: TGCAGTGCTAGGTCGGAGAAAGAGACCCAGTACTTC
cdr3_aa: CSARSEKETQYF

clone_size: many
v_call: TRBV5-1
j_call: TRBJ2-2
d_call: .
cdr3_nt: TGCGCCAGCAGCTTGGTCGCAGACAACACCGGGGAGCTGTTTTTT
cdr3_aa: CASSLVADNTGELFF

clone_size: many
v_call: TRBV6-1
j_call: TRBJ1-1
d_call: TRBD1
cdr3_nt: TGTGCCAGCAGTGCCGTCGGGACAGGGGGACGAGACACTGAAGCTTTCTTT
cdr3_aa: CASSAVGTGGRDTEAFF

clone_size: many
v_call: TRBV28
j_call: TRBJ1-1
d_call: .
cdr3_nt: TGTGCCAGCAGTTTACCCCAGGTACGGGCCACTGAAGCTTTCTTT
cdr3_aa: CASSLPQVRATEAFF

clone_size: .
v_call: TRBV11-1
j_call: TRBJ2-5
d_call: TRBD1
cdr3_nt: TGTGCCAGCAGCTTATGGGACAGGGACGTGAAGACCCAGTACTTC
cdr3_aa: CASSLWDRDVKTQYF

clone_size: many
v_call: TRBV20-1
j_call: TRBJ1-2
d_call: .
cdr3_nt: TGCAGTGCTAGAGGAGGACAGACAGACTATGGCTACACCTTC
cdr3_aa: CSARGGQTDYGYTF

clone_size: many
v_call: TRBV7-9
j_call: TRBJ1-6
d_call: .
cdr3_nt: TGTGCCAGCAGCTCCATGGACCCAAGCTCCTATAATTCACCCCTCCACTTT
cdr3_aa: CASSSMDPSSYNSPLHF

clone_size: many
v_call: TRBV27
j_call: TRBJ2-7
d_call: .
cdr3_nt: TGTGCCAGCAGTCCTCCGGGACCCTACGAGCAGTACTTC
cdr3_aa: CASSPPGPYEQYF

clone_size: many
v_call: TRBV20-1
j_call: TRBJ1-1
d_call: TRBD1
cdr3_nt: TGCAGTGCCCCCCGGACAGGGGGCGTTGAAGCTTTCTTT
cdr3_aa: CSAPRTGGVEAFF

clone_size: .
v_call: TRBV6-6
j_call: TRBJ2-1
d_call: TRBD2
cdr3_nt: TGTGCCAGCAGTTTCGCGGGAGGTCGTGAGCAGTTCTTC
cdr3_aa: CASSFAGGREQFF

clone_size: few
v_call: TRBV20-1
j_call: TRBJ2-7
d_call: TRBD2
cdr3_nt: TGCAGTGCTTACGTATCTAGCGGGGGCTACGAGCAGTACTTC
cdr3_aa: CSAYVSSGGYEQYF

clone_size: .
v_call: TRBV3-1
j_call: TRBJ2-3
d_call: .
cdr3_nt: TGTGCCAGCAGCCAAGGCCCCCAAGCGCAGTATTTT
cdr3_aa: CASSQGPQAQYF

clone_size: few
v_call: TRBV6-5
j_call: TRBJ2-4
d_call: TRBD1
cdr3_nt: TGTGCCAGCAGCTTCGGACAGGGAAGGGCCAAAAACATTCAGTACTTC
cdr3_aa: CASSFGQGRAKNIQYF

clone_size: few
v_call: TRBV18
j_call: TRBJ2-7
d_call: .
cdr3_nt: TGTGCCAGCTCACCCACTTCAGGCGGGAATGTCAACGAGCAGTACTTC
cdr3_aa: CASSPTSGGNVNEQYF

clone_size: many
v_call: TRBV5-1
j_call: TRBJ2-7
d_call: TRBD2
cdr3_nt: TGCGCCAGCAGATTACTGACGGGAGGGATAACCTCCTACGAGCAGTACTTC
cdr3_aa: CASRLLTGGITSYEQYF

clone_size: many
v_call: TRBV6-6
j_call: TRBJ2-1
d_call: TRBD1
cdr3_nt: TGTGCCAGCATCTCGGGGGGACAGGGGATGGGCGAGCAGTTCTTC
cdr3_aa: CASISGGQGMGEQFF

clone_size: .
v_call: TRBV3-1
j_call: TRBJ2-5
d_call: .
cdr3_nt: TGTGCCAGCAGCCAAGTCCAAGAGACCCAGTACTTC
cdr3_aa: CASSQVQETQYF

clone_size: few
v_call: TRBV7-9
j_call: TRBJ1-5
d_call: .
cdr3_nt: TGTGCCAGCAGCCAAAGGAAAGATCAGCCCCAGCATTTT
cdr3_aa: CASSQRKDQPQHF

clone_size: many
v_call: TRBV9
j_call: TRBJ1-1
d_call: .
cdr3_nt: TGTGCCAGCAGCGTATCTCCATCCATGAACACTGAAGCTTTCTTT
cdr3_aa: CASSVSPSMNTEAFF

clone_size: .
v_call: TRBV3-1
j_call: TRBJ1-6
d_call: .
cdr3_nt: TGTGCCAGCAGCCAAACCCTCTCCTATAATTCACCCCTCCACTTT
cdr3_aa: CASSQTLSYNSPLHF

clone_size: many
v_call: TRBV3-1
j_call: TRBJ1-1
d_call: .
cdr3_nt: TGTGCCAGCGGGGGCACAGGGTCGGGCACTGAAGCTTTCTTT
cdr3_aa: CASGGTGSGTEAFF

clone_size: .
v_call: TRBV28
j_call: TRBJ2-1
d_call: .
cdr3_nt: TGTGCCAGCAGTTCCCGACTAGGGAAGTTCTTC
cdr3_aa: CASSSRLGKFF

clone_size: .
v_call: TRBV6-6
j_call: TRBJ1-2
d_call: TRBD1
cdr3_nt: TGTGCCAGCAGTGTACAGGGGGCTGATGACTATGGCTACACCTTC
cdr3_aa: CASSVQGADDYGYTF

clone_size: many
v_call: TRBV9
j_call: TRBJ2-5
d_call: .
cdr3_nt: TGTGCCAGCAGCGTAGATCGGGGGAGAAACCAAGAGACCCAGTACTTC
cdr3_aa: CASSVDRGRNQETQYF

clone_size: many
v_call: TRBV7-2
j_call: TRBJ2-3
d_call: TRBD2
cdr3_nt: TGTGCCAGCAGCTCTGGACTAGCGGGGGCTACAGATACGCAGTATTTT
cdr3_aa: CASSSGLAGATDTQYF

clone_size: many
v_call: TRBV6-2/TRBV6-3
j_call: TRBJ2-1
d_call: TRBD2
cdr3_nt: TGTGCCAGCAGTTATCCGACTAGCGGGAGGGCCTCGTATAATGAGCAGTTCTTC
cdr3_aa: CASSYPTSGRASYNEQFF

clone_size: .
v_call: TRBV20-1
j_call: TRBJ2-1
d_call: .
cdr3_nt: TGCAGTGCGTCTGGGTTTAGCTCCTACAATGAGCAGTTCTTC
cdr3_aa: CSASGFSSYNEQFF

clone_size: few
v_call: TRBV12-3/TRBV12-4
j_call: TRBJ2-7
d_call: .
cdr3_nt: TGTGCCAGCACCACCGAAATCGGTCACGAGCAGTACTTC
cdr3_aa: CASTTEIGHEQYF

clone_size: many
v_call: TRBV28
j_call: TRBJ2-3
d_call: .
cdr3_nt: TGTGCCAGCAGTTTAAGGCCTCCTAGCACAGATACGCAGTATTTT
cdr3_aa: CASSLRPPSTDTQYF

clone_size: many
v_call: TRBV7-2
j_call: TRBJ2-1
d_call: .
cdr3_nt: TGTGCCAGCAGCTCCCAGGGGGGGACTGGCTACAATGAGCAGTTCTTC
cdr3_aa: CASSSQGGTGYNEQFF